This T cell receptor beta chain was retrieved from a study of tumor-infiltrating lymphocytes in primary liver carcinoma. Note on this clonotype: Its antigen remains unidentified. The missing conserved phenylalanine or tryptophan at the end of this CDR3 makes a read error likely. The limits of the CDR3 on the DNA are not certain, so only TCRdb's listed CDR3 is given.

A constant-region primer primed TCR beta cDNA synthesis from 400 to 550 ng of total RNA. Three nested multiplex PCR rounds, a slightly modified ARM-PCR, produced the libraries for TCR beta. The two initial PCR rounds, around 11 cycles each, used TRBV1-TRBV30 forward and C-beta reverse primers. TCRdb itself ran the multiplex PCR reads through MiXCR, one entry per CDR3 protein. The sample carries about 74,000 distinct CDR3 sequences, about 70% recorded once. Study findings and constraints: Blood's top-250-clone fraction was significantly lower than that of tumors (p = 0.039). Compared with tumor region pairs, tumor-adjacent and tumor-blood pairs overlapped less.

Unsorted bulk tissue (roughly 17-33 mg) underwent RNA and DNA co-extraction. Primary liver carcinomas in the patients were surgically resected. The CDR3 length is 13 residues, termini included. The germline gives CDR1 MNHEY, CDR2 SVGAGI. The material sequenced was liver tumor tissue from sampling region 4. Sample subset: tumor region T4, right-lateral pole. The receptor was derived from a man aged 40-49 years with primary liver carcinoma and hepatitis B virus infection. This sequence joins TRBV6-5 and TRBJ2-5; TRBD2 reflects the table's D call only, with no check against the DNA. The CDR3 sequence: CASREGPQETKYL.